This is a list of T cell receptor beta chains from one sample in a study of blood T cell repertoires in COVID-19. Sequencing used immunoSEQ multiplex PCR; TCRdb keeps in-frame clones, though not all of them. This table has some 330,000 clones, about 90% appearing once. Sequenced input: PBMCs or T cells enriched from blood (not recorded which). Receptors originate from a young man who had recovered from COVID-19. CDR3s include the opening cysteine and the closing phenylalanine or tryptophan. A D gene is named only where the DNA matches it firmly. Size values are once, few and many counts, or a class for expanded clones, and some rows have none.

d_gene	abundance	v_gene	j_gene	CDR3nt	CDR3aa
.	.	TRBV28	TRBJ2-7	TGTGCCAGCAGTAAGGGGGACGGCTCCTACGAGCAGTACTTC	CASSKGDGSYEQYF
.	.	TRBV10-2	TRBJ1-5	TGCGCCAGCAGTGAAGAGGGGCCCCAGCATTTT	CASSEEGPQHF
.	once	TRBV28	TRBJ2-5	TGTGCCAGCAGTCCCTCGGCCGGGGAGACCCAGTACTTC	CASSPSAGETQYF
TRBD1	.	TRBV15	TRBJ1-5	TGTGCCACCAGCAGAGGGCCGGGACAGGGCTATAGCAATCAGCCCCAGCATTTT	CATSRGPGQGYSNQPQHF
TRBD1	.	TRBV19	TRBJ1-3	TGTGCCAGTAGTCAACAGGGGGCCTCTGGAAACACCATATATTTT	CASSQQGASGNTIYF
.	.	TRBV25-1	TRBJ2-2	TGTGCCAGCAGTGATAGAAGACCGGGGAACACCGGGGAGCTGTTTTTT	CASSDRRPGNTGELFF
.	.	TRBV5-5	TRBJ2-5	TGTGCCAGCAGCCTCACAGTGGAGACCCAGTACTTC	CASSLTVETQYF
TRBD1	.	TRBV28	TRBJ1-1	TGTGCCAGCAGGGACCCGACAGGGGGCTGGACTGAAGCTTTCTTT	CASRDPTGGWTEAFF
TRBD1	.	TRBV18	TRBJ1-1	TGTGCCAGCTCACCACGTCGGACAGGGGACACTGAAGCTTTCTTT	CASSPRRTGDTEAFF
TRBD1	.	TRBV5-4	TRBJ2-2	TGTGCCAGCAGCTTGGAACAGGGGCGCACCGGGGAGCTGTTTTTT	CASSLEQGRTGELFF
.	.	TRBV19	TRBJ1-5	TGTGCCAGTAGTATAACCAGGGCCGGCAATCAGCCCCAGCATTTT	CASSITRAGNQPQHF
TRBD1	.	TRBV6-5	TRBJ1-5	TGTGCCAGCAGTTCCTCTTCGACAGGGGGTCTTGCGCCCCAGCATTTT	CASSSSSTGGLAPQHF
TRBD1	few	TRBV24-1	TRBJ2-7	TGTGCCACCAGTGATTCTCAGGGGGTAACCTACGAGCAGTACTTC	CATSDSQGVTYEQYF
TRBD2	few	TRBV15	TRBJ2-5	TGTGCCACCAGCAGAGATCCCCTGGGGAGCGGGGGAGAAGAGACCCAGTACTTC	CATSRDPLGSGGEETQYF
TRBD1	.	TRBV7-8	TRBJ1-4	TGTGCCAGCAGCCCCCCACAGGGGATAGCAACTAATGAAAAACTGTTTTTT	CASSPPQGIATNEKLFF
.	.	TRBV28	TRBJ2-6	TGTGCCAGCAGTTTAGGCAGACTGCTCTCTGGGGCCAACGTCCTGACTTTC	CASSLGRLLSGANVLTF
.	.	TRBV5-1	TRBJ2-5	TGCGCCAGCAGCTTAGAGCTAGGCCCACAAGAGACCCAGTACTTC	CASSLELGPQETQYF
.	.	TRBV6-2/TRBV6-3	TRBJ2-3	TGTGCCAGCAGTTCGACGCGGGCAGATACGCAGTATTTT	CASSSTRADTQYF
TRBD1	.	TRBV6-5	TRBJ1-6	TGTGCCAGCAGTTATGGGTCAGGGGGCTTACCCCTCCACTTT	CASSYGSGGLPLHF
TRBD1	.	TRBV28	TRBJ1-2	TGTGCCAGCAGTTCGGGACAGTCCCCCTATGGCTACACCTTC	CASSSGQSPYGYTF
.	.	TRBV19	TRBJ2-5	TGTGCCAGTAGTATATATCCCCCGGGCCAAGAGACCCAGTACTTC	CASSIYPPGQETQYF
.	.	TRBV5-1	TRBJ1-6	TGCGCCAGCAGCTTGGGGGCAGGGTCATGGTCACCCCTCCACTTT	CASSLGAGSWSPLHF
TRBD1	once	TRBV9	TRBJ1-6	TGTGCCAGCAGCGTAGATGGGACAGGGAATTCACCCCTCCACTTT	CASSVDGTGNSPLHF
TRBD1	.	TRBV6-5	TRBJ1-1	TGTGCCAGCACCCGGGACAGGGTGAGAACTGAAGCTTTCTTT	CASTRDRVRTEAFF